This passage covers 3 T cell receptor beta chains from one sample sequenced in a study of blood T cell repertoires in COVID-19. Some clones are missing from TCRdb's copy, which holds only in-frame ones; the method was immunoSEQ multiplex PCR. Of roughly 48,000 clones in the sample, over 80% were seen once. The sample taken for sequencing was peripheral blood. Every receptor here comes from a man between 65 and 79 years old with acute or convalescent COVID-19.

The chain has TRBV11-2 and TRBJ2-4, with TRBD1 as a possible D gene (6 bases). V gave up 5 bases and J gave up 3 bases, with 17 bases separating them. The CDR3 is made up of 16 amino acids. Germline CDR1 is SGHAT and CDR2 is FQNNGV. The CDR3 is CASSPPGQDFKNIQYF. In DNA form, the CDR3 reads TGTGCCAGCAGCCCACCGGGACAAGACTTCAAAAACATTCAGTACTTC. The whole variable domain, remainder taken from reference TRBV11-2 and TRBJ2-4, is EAGVAQSPRYKIIEKRQSVAFWCNPISGHATLYWYQQILGQGPKLLIQFQNNGVVDDSQLPKDRFSAERLKGVDSTLKIQPAKLEDSAVYLCASSPPGQDFKNIQYFGAGTRLSVL.

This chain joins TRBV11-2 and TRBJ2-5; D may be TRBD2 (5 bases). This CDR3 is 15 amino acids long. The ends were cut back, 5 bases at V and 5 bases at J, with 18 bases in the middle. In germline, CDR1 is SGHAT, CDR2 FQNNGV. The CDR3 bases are TGTGCCAGCAGCCCCCTGGTAGGAGGCCCCGAGACCCAGTACTTC. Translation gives CASSPLVGGPETQYF.

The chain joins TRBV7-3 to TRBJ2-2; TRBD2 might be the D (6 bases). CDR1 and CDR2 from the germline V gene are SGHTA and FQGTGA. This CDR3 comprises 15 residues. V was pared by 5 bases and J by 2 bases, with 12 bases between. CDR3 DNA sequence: TGTGCCAGCAGCGCCGGGACTCGCAACACCGGGGAGCTGTTTTTT. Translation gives CASSAGTRNTGELFF.